This TCR beta chain was captured in a study of T cell responses to AZD1222 COVID-19 vaccine. General observations from the study: Baseline antibody screening turned up just a handful of seropositive AZD1222 recipients. A mostly white British donor set with more females was recruited, and clonal diversity was possibly underestimated.

Comments on this clone: The antigen remains undetermined.

Some clones are missing from TCRdb's copy, which holds only in-frame ones; the method was immunoSEQ multiplex PCR. The table has more than 85,000 clones, 87% seen once. Germline V lookup: CDR1 MNHNS, CDR2 SASEGT. V lost 1 base to trimming and J lost 8 bases, with 17 bases between them. This CDR3 has 15 amino acids. The clonotype was recovered from an adult in good health. The chain has TRBV6-1 and TRBJ1-2; tentative D call: TRBD1 (5 bases). This material consisted of peripheral blood, taken on day 0 of AZD1222 vaccination. The CDR3, as DNA: TGTGCCAGCAGTGAAGAGGTGGGGTCAGGGAAGGGCTACACCTTC. Encoded protein: CASSEEVGSGKGYTF.